This TCR beta chain was profiled in a study of blood T cell repertoires in COVID-19. Study as a whole: The study drew acute and convalescent COVID-19 samples from the United States, Italy and Spain.

CDR3 size: 12 residues. Authors' processing steps: Counts of nucleated cells, estimated from reference gene primer amplification, were obtained. Method: immunoSEQ multiplex PCR; TCRdb's copy keeps in-frame clones and lacks some. Clone size and V and J calls were adopted from that table, with D and trimming inferred from the DNA. The sample has 65,000 to 95,000 clones, about 70% seen once. The V gene is TRBV12-1, the J gene TRBJ2-5; TRBD2 reflects the table's D call only, with no check against the DNA. TRBV12-1 is noted as a pseudogene. Source material: peripheral blood. The origin of this receptor is a man aged 50 to 59 with active or convalescent COVID-19. The CDR3 here is CASGGGPETQYF. CDR3 nucleotide sequence: TGTGCCAGCGGGGGGGGCCCGGAGACCCAGTACTTC.